The clone carrying this TCR beta chain appeared many times. Amplification of TCR alpha and beta CDR3 regions from RNA used iRepertoire nested multiplex PCR. TCRdb analysed the multiplex PCR reads with MiXCR anew, one entry per CDR3 protein. This table has 100,000 to 150,000 distinct CDR3 sequences, roughly 24% appearing once. The CDR3 length is 15 residues. The germline gives CDR1 MDHEN, CDR2 SYDVKM. V dropped 8 bases and J dropped 2 bases, with 16 bases sitting between them. The sample originates from a study of glioma-infiltrating T cells. The sequenced sample was glioma tissue, nonneoplastic brain tissue, or PBMCs (not recorded which). The sequence was collected from a human donor with low-grade glioma or glioblastoma, undergoing nonglioma brain surgery, or in good health (not recorded which). The chain recombines TRBV28 with TRBJ2-1, with D possibly matching TRBD2 (6 bases). In DNA, the CDR3 is TGTGCCAGCGCAGAAGCGGGCTGGCCCTACAATGAGCAGTTCTTC. This encodes CASAEAGWPYNEQFF.